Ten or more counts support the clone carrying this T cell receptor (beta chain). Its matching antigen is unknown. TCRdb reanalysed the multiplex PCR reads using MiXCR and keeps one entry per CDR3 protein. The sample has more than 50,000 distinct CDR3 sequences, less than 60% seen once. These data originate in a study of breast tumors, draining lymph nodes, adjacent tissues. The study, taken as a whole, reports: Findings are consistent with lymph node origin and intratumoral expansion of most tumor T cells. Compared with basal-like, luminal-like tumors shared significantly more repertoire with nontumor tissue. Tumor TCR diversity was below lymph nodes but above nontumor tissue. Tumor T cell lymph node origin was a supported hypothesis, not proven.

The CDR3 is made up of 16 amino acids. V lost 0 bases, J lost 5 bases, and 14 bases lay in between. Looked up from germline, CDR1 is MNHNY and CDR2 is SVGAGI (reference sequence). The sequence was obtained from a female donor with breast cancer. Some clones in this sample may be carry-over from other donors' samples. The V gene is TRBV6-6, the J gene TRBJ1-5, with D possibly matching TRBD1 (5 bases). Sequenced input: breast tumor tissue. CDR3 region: CASSYSGAPVDQPQHF. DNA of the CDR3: TGTGCCAGCAGTTACTCCGGGGCGCCCGTAGATCAGCCCCAGCATTTT.